These 6 T cell receptor beta chains came from one sample sequenced in a study of T cell repertoires in cytomegalovirus infection. One entry per CDR3 protein results from TCRdb running MiXCR on the reads. The data hold tens of thousands of distinct CDR3 sequences, with 3% to 4.5% observed a single time. The sample was PBMCs. These receptors were obtained from a human donor in good health (CMV status not recorded). Some clones in this sample may be carry-over from other donors' samples.

There are many counts of this clonotype. This rearrangement joins TRBV6-1 to TRBJ2-5; 16 bases are a match to TRBD2. This CDR3 is 18 amino acids long. J was trimmed by 1 base and V by 5 bases; bases with no gene match: 7. Germline CDR1 is MNHNS and CDR2 is SASEGT. The CDR3 is CASSRGLAGGPIQETQYF. For the CDR3, the DNA is TGTGCCAGCAGTCGGGGACTAGCGGGGGGGCCGATCCAAGAGACCCAGTACTTC.

This clonotype was seen many times. The chain employs TRBV2 and TRBJ2-3, with a possible D match to TRBD2 (6 bases). Trimming took 9 bases from V and 0 from J, leaving 13 bases between them. This CDR3 is 14 amino acids long. Germline V gene data show CDR1 as SNHLY and CDR2 as FYNNEI. The CDR3 nucleotides are TGTGCCAGTTCTCCCGGGACTAGCACAGATACGCAGTATTTT. Translating gives CASSPGTSTDTQYF. Based on the CDR3 plus reference TRBV2 and TRBJ2-3, the full variable domain is EPEVTQTPSHQVTQMGQEVILRCVPISNHLYFYWYRQILGQKVEFLVSFYNNEISEKSEIFDDQFSVERPDGSNFTLKIRSTKLEDSAMYFCASSPGTSTDTQYFGPGTRLTVL.

This clonotype was seen at least ten times. The chain uses TRBV7-2 and TRBJ2-7; D gene unclear. Germline V gene sequence: CDR1 SGHTA, CDR2 FQGNSA. There are 12 residues in the CDR3. Trimming took off 5 bases at V and 5 bases at J, with 10 bases between the two ends. The CDR3 nucleotides read TGTGCCAGCAGCCCCCGAAGGGACGAGCAGTACTTC. Translating gives CASSPRRDEQYF.

There are many counts of this clonotype. The chain couples TRBV28 to TRBJ2-3; D might be TRBD1 or TRBD2, each matching 6 bases. Trimming pared 4 bases from V and 4 bases from J, leaving 18 bases between. This CDR3 spans 16 amino acids. Germline V gene data show CDR1 as MDHEN and CDR2 as SYDVKM. The CDR3 region is CASSYRDSGGADTQYF. The CDR3 nucleotides are TGTGCCAGCAGTTACCGGGACTCCGGGGGCGCAGATACGCAGTATTTT.

This clonotype was seen ten or more times. The chain uses TRBV4-1 and TRBJ2-5, with 10 bases fitting TRBD1. V dropped 2 bases and J dropped 2; count of bases not matched to a gene: 14. CDR3 size: 19 residues. Germline CDR1 reads MGHRA; CDR2 reads YSYEKL. This chain's CDR3 is CASSQSGALGQGPQETQYF. Written as DNA, the CDR3 is TGCGCCAGCAGCCAATCTGGTGCACTGGGACAGGGGCCTCAAGAGACCCAGTACTTC.

In its sample, this clonotype was seen many times. The chain links TRBV7-2 to TRBJ1-6, with TRBD1 identical over 8 bases. CDR1 SGHTA and CDR2 FQGNSA come from the germline V gene. This CDR3 is 18 amino acids long. The trim removed 2 bases at V and 5 bases at J, leaving 11 bases unmatched. The CDR3 sequence is CASSLFRPGQGHNSPLHF. The DNA of the CDR3 is TGTGCCAGCAGCTTATTCCGCCCCGGACAGGGCCATAATTCACCCCTCCACTTT.